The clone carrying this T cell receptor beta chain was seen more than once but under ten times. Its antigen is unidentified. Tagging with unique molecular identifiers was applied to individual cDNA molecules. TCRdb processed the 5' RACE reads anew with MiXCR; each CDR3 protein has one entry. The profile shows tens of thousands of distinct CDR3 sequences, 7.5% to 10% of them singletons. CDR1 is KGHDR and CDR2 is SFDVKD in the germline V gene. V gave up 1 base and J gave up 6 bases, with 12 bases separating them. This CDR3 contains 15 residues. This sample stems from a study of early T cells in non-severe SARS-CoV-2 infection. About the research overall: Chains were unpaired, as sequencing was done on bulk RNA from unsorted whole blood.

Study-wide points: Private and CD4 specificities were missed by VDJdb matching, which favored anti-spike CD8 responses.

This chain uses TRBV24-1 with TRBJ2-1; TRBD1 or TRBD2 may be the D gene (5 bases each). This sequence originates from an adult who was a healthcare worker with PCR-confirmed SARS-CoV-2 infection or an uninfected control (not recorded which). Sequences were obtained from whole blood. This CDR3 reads CATSDFTLGGNEQFF. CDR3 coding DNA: TGTGCCACCAGTGATTTTACCCTTGGGGGCAATGAGCAGTTCTTC.